This TCR beta chain was captured in a study of shared clonotypes between healthy human individuals. Study findings and constraints: Clonotypes which were not shared had lower generation probabilities than clonotypes that all four donors shared.

V was trimmed by 0 bases and J by 6 bases, leaving 6 bases between them. There are 11 residues in the CDR3. The V gene's germline CDR1 is GTSNPN and CDR2 SVGIG (reference sequence). As concerns this clone: The antigen is not known.

Deep-level settings were used for running the assay. Clones were sequenced by immunoSEQ multiplex PCR, and TCRdb holds only the in-frame ones, with some missing. Here the sample spans roughly 2.4 million clones, about 94% being singletons. The receptor was derived from a man aged 18 to 30 in good health. Sequenced material: naive CD4+ T cells sorted from blood. This sample's subset: CD45RA+ positively selected. The rearrangement uses TRBV30 and TRBJ2-7; no definite D call. DNA for the CDR3: TGTGCCTGGAGTGTTCAGAGCGAGCAGTACTTC. Translation gives CAWSVQSEQYF.